One TCR beta chain is described in this entry. The specificity of this receptor is unknown. No base-level quality is on record; no much larger clone is a single base apart. The same CDR3 is also encoded by other DNA sequences in this sample. The library was generated by the immunoSEQ multiplex PCR assay. For most patients, genomic DNA was isolated with the Qiagen DNeasy Blood and Tissue Kit and shipped frozen to Adaptive Biotechnologies for TCR sequencing. Adaptive Biotechnologies carried out high-throughput TCR-beta CDR3 sequencing of genomic DNA for most patients. The study's processing was this. Adaptive's ImmunoSEQ software supplied the TCR sequencing data for about 18 patients, while MiXCR and VDJtools were used to process a few other patients. To correct CD4 versus CD8 sorting errors, any sequence found in both subsets at a frequency ratio below 5:1 was removed. CDR3 nucleotide sequences shared between donor and recipient were removed because the origin of such sequences could not be assigned. Alloreactive clones required at least 2-fold expansion over unstimulated cells and minimum CFSE-low frequency of 0.002% (template counts) or 0.001% (read counts). A clone was considered mappable if detected in the sequenced pre-transplant spleen, lymph node, or MLR CFSE-low populations of the donor or recipient. Cumulative frequency of alloreactive clones was calculated as a percentage of all sequences weighted by copy number. This immuneACCESS table, as held by TCRdb, lists in-frame sequences with V and J called but not all clones. Of the missing ones, under half trace to an unresolved V gene in checked studies; the others have no known cause. D and trimming come from the DNA, and the V and J calls and clone size come from that table. For this sample the table gives roughly 85,000 clones, of which roughly 90% were detected only once. The ten largest clones represent less than 8.5% of the sample.

Read against the paper, the sample's time point label means: cells obtained before transplantation from donor or recipient. CD3+CD4+ and CD3+CD8+ populations were FACS-sorted from unstimulated pre-transplant donor and recipient cells taken from spleen or lymph nodes. This sample is drawn from a study of graft-versus-host responses after intestinal transplantation listed by TCRdb under 2021. Study-level background: Recipients received multivisceral, liver-intestinal, or isolated intestinal transplants. The cohort enrolled around 25 intestinal transplant recipients including one retransplant, and a few patients lacking pretransplant specimens were excluded. Bulk TCR-beta CDR3 sequencing was used to track graft-versus-host and host-versus-graft alloreactive T cell clones in the graft, circulation and bone marrow after intestinal transplantation. Samples from three later patients were sequenced in-house on an Illumina MiSeq with MiXCR processing rather than by the commercial service. Donor T cell macrochimerism was defined as a peak of at least 4% donor T cells among recipient peripheral blood mononuclear cells. Every recipient was given anti-thymocyte globulin induction, then maintenance tacrolimus and steroids for about three years. Alloreactive clones were identified by sequencing pre-transplant mixed lymphocyte reaction products and comparing them with unstimulated pre-transplant donor and recipient T cells.

At the junction V is shortened by 2 bases and J by 0 bases; bases outside the gene matches: 4. For CDR1 and CDR2, the germline V gene lists SGHVS and FNYEAQ. The CDR3 holds 16 amino acids from the cysteine to the phenylalanine. Only CDR3 DNA remains: 48 bases, in frame from the first base. What the authors observed across the whole study: The relatively low number and heterogeneity of intestinal transplant patients limited the conclusions. Early after transplant, declines in HvG clones were associated with peak levels of circulating GvH clones. GvH clones were found in recipient bone marrow, and some of the GvH clones appeared earlier in ileal mucosa or blood, which is consistent with an intestinal mucosal origin. In the allografts of patients with donor T cell macrochimerism, GvH to HvG T cell clonal ratios were high.

The sequence is built from TRBV7-6 and TRBJ2-1, and TRBD2 aligns with 7 junction nucleotides. The sequencing here drew on unstimulated CD8+ T cells sorted from spleen or lymph node cells, taken before transplant. This TCR came from a human donor who was the organ donor for an intestinal transplant. The sequenced DNA: TGTGCCAGCAGCTTAAGGGGCGGGGGCTCCTACAATGAGCAGTTCTTC. This sequence encodes CASSLRGGGSYNEQFF.